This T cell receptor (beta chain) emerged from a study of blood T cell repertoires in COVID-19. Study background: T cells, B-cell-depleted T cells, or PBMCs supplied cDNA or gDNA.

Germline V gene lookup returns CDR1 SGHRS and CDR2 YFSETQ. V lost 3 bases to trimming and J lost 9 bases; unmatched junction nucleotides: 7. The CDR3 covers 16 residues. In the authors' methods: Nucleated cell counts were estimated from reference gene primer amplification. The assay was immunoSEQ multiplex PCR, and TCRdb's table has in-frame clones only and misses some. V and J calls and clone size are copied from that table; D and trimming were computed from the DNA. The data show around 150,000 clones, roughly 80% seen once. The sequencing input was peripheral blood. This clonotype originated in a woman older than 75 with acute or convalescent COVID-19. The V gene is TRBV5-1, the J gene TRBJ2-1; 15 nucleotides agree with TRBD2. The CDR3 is CASSSGTSGGMGEQFF. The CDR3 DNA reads TGCGCCAGCAGCTCCGGGACTAGCGGGGGGATGGGTGAGCAGTTCTTC.